These 22 T cell receptor beta chains came from one sample sequenced in a study of T cells in Graves' hyperthyroidism and ophthalmopathy. The TCR beta CDR3 regions underwent amplification using RNA transcripts as the source. TCR CDR3 underwent first-round RT-PCR with the HTBI primer set. TCRdb reprocessed the multiplex PCR reads via MiXCR and lists one record per CDR3 protein. This table has about 690,000 distinct CDR3 sequences, approximately 15% appearing once. The sequenced material came from blood. These TCRs come from a man aged 45 to 65 with Graves' hyperthyroidism.

This chain uses TRBV6-2 or TRBV6-3 with TRBJ2-7; D assignment may be TRBD1 or TRBD2 (6 bases each). Germline values: CDR1 MNHEY, CDR2 SVGEGT. CDR3 size: 16 residues. V was pared by 0 bases and J by 2 bases, with 14 bases between. DNA of the CDR3: TGTGCCAGCAGTTACTCGAAGTTAGGGGGGACCTACGAGCAGTACTTC. This gives the protein CASSYSKLGGTYEQYF.

The rearrangement uses TRBV29-1 and TRBJ1-1; 8 nucleotides line up with TRBD1. Looked up from germline, CDR1 is SQVTM and CDR2 is ANQGSEA. This CDR3 comprises 12 residues. This CDR3 is CSTDRDAPEAFF. CDR3 sequence (DNA): TGCAGTACGGACAGGGATGCGCCTGAAGCTTTCTTT. Together with reference TRBV29-1 and TRBJ1-1, the CDR3 gives the full variable domain: SAVISQKPSRDICQRGTSLTIQCQVDSQVTMMFWYRQQPGQSLTLIATANQGSEATYESGFVIDKFPISRPNLTFSTLTVSNMSPEDSSIYLCSTDRDAPEAFFGQGTRLTVV.

This clonotype was observed at least ten times. An end of the junction differs from the germline gene, which may be a read error. J is TRBJ2-3 and V is TRBV18, with D hard to call. Per the germline V gene, CDR1 is KGHSH and CDR2 is LQKENI. CDR3 length: 13 residues. CDR3 sequence reads: CVSSRLVTDTQYF. CDR3 DNA sequence: TGTGTCAGCTCCCGGCTTGTGACGGATACGCAGTATTTT.

The rearrangement links TRBV20-1 to TRBJ2-3; D might be TRBD1 (5 bases). This CDR3 has 13 amino acids. Germline lookup yields CDR1 DFQATT and CDR2 SNEGSKA (reference sequence). Between the trimmed V and J ends, which lost 5 bases and 1 base, there was a span of 10 bases. The chain's CDR3 is CSAPGHRTDTQYF. DNA for the CDR3: TGCAGTGCTCCCGGACACCGCACAGATACGCAGTATTTT.

V gene TRBV20-1 combines with J gene TRBJ2-5; no definite D call. The CDR3 spans 17 residues. Trimming shortened V by 0 bases and J by 4 bases, and 21 bases separated the two germline ends. Germline assignment: CDR1 DFQATT and CDR2 SNEGSKA (reference sequence). CDR3 region: CSARDGRASPHVETQYF. For the CDR3, the DNA is TGCAGTGCTAGAGATGGACGGGCGTCTCCCCACGTAGAGACCCAGTACTTC.

This clonotype occurred many times. CDR3 nucleotide sequence: TGCGCCAGCAGCACGGGGACAGTAAATGAAAAACTGTTTTTT. Translating it yields CASSTGTVNEKLFF. This chain connects TRBV5-1 to TRBJ1-4; the match to TRBD1 covers 7 bases. The length of the CDR3 is 14 residues. Germline loops: CDR1 SGHRS, CDR2 YFSETQ. Unmatched junction bases numbered 5, after V lost 4 bases and J lost 5 bases.

This clonotype was observed many times. The chain has TRBV5-1 and TRBJ2-7; D is ambiguous. The CDR3 loop spans 13 amino acids. V lost 0 bases to trimming and J lost 7 bases, with 11 bases between them. In germline, CDR1 is SGHRS, CDR2 YFSETQ. The CDR3 nucleotides are TGCGCCAGCAGCTTGGGCCGTCCTTGGGAGCAGTACTTC. Protein sequence: CASSLGRPWEQYF.

In its sample, this clonotype was seen many times. This chain joins TRBV30 and TRBJ2-5; D may correspond to TRBD1 or TRBD2 (6 bases each). V was cut by 3 bases and J by 2 bases, with 10 bases left in between. From germline, CDR1 is GTSNPN and CDR2 SVGIG (reference sequence). CDR3 length equals 13 residues. This CDR3 is CAWSAGQQETQYF. DNA for the CDR3: TGTGCCTGGAGCGCGGGACAACAAGAGACCCAGTACTTC.

The rearrangement links TRBV20-1 to TRBJ2-1; 8 bases agree with TRBD2. With V trimmed by 3 bases and J by 7 bases, 2 bases remained unmatched. Germline V CDR1 and CDR2: DFQATT, SNEGSKA (reference sequence). CDR3 length: 12 residues. The DNA of the CDR3 is TGCAGTGCTAGTCGGGGGGGGAATGAGCAGTTCTTC. It yields the protein CSASRGGNEQFF.

In this sample, this clonotype turned up many times. The V and J genes are TRBV28 and TRBJ2-5, with D perhaps TRBD1 (6 bases). CDR1 and CDR2 from the germline V gene are MDHEN and SYDVKM. This CDR3 has 17 residues. V was clipped by 3 bases and J by 3 bases, with 20 bases between them. The CDR3 nucleotides are TGTGCCAGCAGTTTCCCTTTCTTGAGGGACACGGAAGAGACCCAGTACTTC. Residues: CASSFPFLRDTEETQYF.

This clonotype was observed at least ten times. This sequence joins TRBV2 and TRBJ1-6; D might be TRBD1 (5 bases). The V gene's germline CDR1 is SNHLY and CDR2 FYNNEI. Trimming removed 4 bases from V and 1 base from J, with 8 bases in between. The length of the CDR3 is 15 residues. The CDR3 loop is CASSGDVSYNSPLHF. CDR3 in DNA: TGTGCCAGCAGTGGGGACGTATCCTATAATTCACCCCTCCACTTT.

The chain's CDR3 is CASSYRDRGLTEAFF. The CDR3 nucleotides are TGTGCCAGCTCTTATAGAGACAGGGGGCTCACTGAAGCTTTCTTT. J is TRBJ1-1 and V is TRBV18; 10 bases are a match to TRBD1. Germline V lookup: CDR1 KGHSH, CDR2 LQKENI. This CDR3 contains 15 residues. The V and J ends lost 6 bases and 4 bases, in that order; junction bases with no gene match: 8.

This clonotype has only a few counts. The chain is built from TRBV5-1 and TRBJ2-5, with TRBD1 matching 8 bases. V lost 2 bases and J lost 3; bases outside the gene matches: 9. Germline CDR1 and CDR2: SGHRS and YFSETQ. The CDR3 extends over 16 amino acids. The CDR3 region has the DNA TGCGCCAGCAGCTTTAGCCCACAGGGGGTGGAAGAGACCCAGTACTTC. Translating gives CASSFSPQGVEETQYF.

The CDR3 region is CASSPPGLALGGELFF. CDR3 sequence (DNA): TGTGCCAGCAGCCCCCCGGGACTAGCGTTGGGCGGGGAGCTGTTTTTT. The gene calls are TRBV2 and TRBJ2-2, with 10 bases lining up with TRBD2. Germline V gives CDR1 SNHLY, CDR2 FYNNEI. V lost 6 bases and J lost 7; bases outside the gene matches: 11. The CDR3 spans 16 residues.

This clonotype was found many times. The chain carries TRBV2 and TRBJ2-3; perhaps TRBD2 as D (5 bases). This CDR3 comprises 17 residues. The V gene lost 2 bases and the J gene lost 3 bases, with 18 bases spanning the gap. CDR1 is SNHLY and CDR2 is FYNNEI in the germline V gene. CDR3 sequence: CASSESKGAYRTDTQYF. The CDR3 DNA reads as TGTGCCAGCAGTGAAAGTAAGGGAGCATATCGTACAGATACGCAGTATTTT.

This clonotype occurred many times. The chain couples TRBV10-1 to TRBJ2-6; D unresolved. Deletions cut 2 bases from V and 4 bases from J, with 6 bases between. The CDR3 is made up of 14 amino acids. The germline V gene encodes CDR1 WNHNN and CDR2 SYGVQD (reference sequence). In DNA, the CDR3 is TGCGCCAGCAGTGAGGGGGTCGGGGCCAACGTCCTGACTTTC. Translated, it gives CASSEGVGANVLTF.

The sample holds many counts of this clonotype. The genes are TRBV6-2 or TRBV6-3 and TRBJ2-7; D is ambiguous. Germline V gene sequence: CDR1 MNHEY, CDR2 SVGEGT. The CDR3 extends over 15 amino acids. V was pared by 6 bases and J by 0 bases, with 15 bases between. The CDR3 loop reads CASRFEMGSSYEQYF. CDR3 DNA: TGTGCCAGCAGGTTCGAGATGGGAAGCTCCTACGAGCAGTACTTC.

At least ten counts were recorded for this clonotype. The chain uses TRBV27 and TRBJ2-1; a possible D gene is TRBD2 (6 bases). Germline assignment: CDR1 MNHEY and CDR2 SMNVEV (reference sequence). Trimming stripped 8 bases from V and 2 bases from J, with 16 bases between. CDR3 length: 15 amino acids. CDR3 amino acids: CASSGTPGAYNEQFF. The CDR3 DNA reads TGTGCCAGCTCCGGGACTCCCGGGGCCTACAATGAGCAGTTCTTC.

This rearrangement joins TRBV6-1 to TRBJ2-7, with a possible D match to TRBD1 (5 bases). Germline-derived CDR1 and CDR2 are MNHNS and SASEGT. CDR3 length: 14 residues. Trimming took 2 bases from V and 2 from J, leaving 10 bases between them. CDR3 nucleotides: TGTGCCAGCAGTGAAATAGCAGGGCCCTACGAGCAGTACTTC. This gives the protein CASSEIAGPYEQYF.

This chain joins TRBV20-1 and TRBJ2-7; 10 positions agree with TRBD2. Germline CDR1 reads DFQATT; CDR2 reads SNEGSKA (reference sequence). Trimming removed 6 bases from V and 1 base from J; junction bases left unmatched: 3. The CDR3 runs 13 residues. The CDR3 DNA sequence: TGCAGTGCAACTAGCGGGATTTCCTACGAGCAGTACTTC. This sequence encodes CSATSGISYEQYF.

This clonotype came up a few times. This chain uses TRBV28 with TRBJ2-3; TRBD2 matches 10 bases. V lost 7 bases and J lost 4; bases outside the gene matches: 8. From germline, CDR1 is MDHEN and CDR2 SYDVKM. There are 15 residues in the CDR3. This CDR3 reads CASTISGRASDTQYF. The CDR3 DNA reads as TGTGCCAGCACCATCAGCGGGAGGGCCTCAGATACGCAGTATTTT.

This clonotype was recorded a few times. The J gene is TRBJ2-1, the V gene TRBV11-2; 11 nucleotides line up with TRBD2. The germline gives CDR1 SGHAT, CDR2 FQNNGV. V lost 5 bases and J lost 9; bases outside the gene matches: 12. The length of the CDR3 is 16 residues. The CDR3 bases are TGTGCCAGCAGCCCCACGACTAGCGGGATTAGTATTGAGCAGTTCTTC. As protein: CASSPTTSGISIEQFF.